This paragraph reports one T cell receptor (beta chain). Its antigen has not been determined. One base away there is no much larger clone; base qualities are not given. The sample is drawn from a study of shared clonotypes between healthy human individuals (dated by TCRdb to 2018 to 2020). Some background on the complete study: The cohort included a few men and a couple of women between 18 and 49 years of age. To estimate repertoire size and how much clonotypes are shared between individuals, the study performed deep sequencing of blood TCR repertoires from about five healthy adults. Per donor, three plates each were used for CD4 naive and CD4 memory, two for CD8 naive, and one for CD8 memory. To increase sequencing depth and limit assay-specific biases, different laboratories used diverse techniques to prepare libraries and sequence TCR repertoires. Each donor's leukapheresis produced roughly between roughly 0.85 and 9.5 billion PBMCs. On the study overall, not on this receptor specifically: Sharing across a few donors was observed for roughly 5.4% of naive CD4, 3.5% of naive CD8, roughly 2.4% of memory CD4, and roughly 0.4% of memory CD8 clonotypes. Higher generation probabilities were observed for clonotypes shared by all four sorted-subset donors than for non-shared clonotypes. Larger estimated clonotype richness was generally found for naive subsets than for memory subsets. The genetic and exposure-history diversity represented was limited by the small number of donors. Even with the large sequencing depth, rarefaction of the sorted-subset datasets indicated that sequencing was incomplete. Sampling was limited to blood, and TCR repertoires in tissue likely differ from TCR repertoires in blood. Pairwise subsampling indicated that sequencing depth was expected to affect the degree of clonotype sharing among donors.

The donors were healthy, HIV-negative adults who had no recently reported acute infections or vaccinations. Every donor was a Caucasian adult living in Nashville, Tennessee, USA. Magnetic negative selection was used to enrich CD4+ T cells, after which naive cells were positively selected on CD45RA and the negative fraction became the memory subset. Blood was collected by leukapheresis, and PBMCs were isolated by Ficoll-Histopaque density gradient centrifugation and then cryopreserved in liquid nitrogen vapor phase. Analytical flow cytometry was used to check the purity and quantity of each magnetically sorted T cell population. Genomic DNA was isolated from every sorted fraction and measured by UV absorbance on a Nanodrop 2000c. TCR CDR3 regions were amplified from genomic DNA by multiplex PCR using the deep immunoSEQ assay. Genomic DNA extracted from each cell subset was distributed evenly over all wells of several immunoSEQ 96-well plates, and each plate served as one replicate. For sorted subsets, around 0.2 ug genomic DNA, equal to some 28,000 T cell genomes, was loaded into each replicate PCR. Purified libraries were measured with a Qubit 3.0 fluorometer, size-checked on a Bioanalyzer 2100, and measured again with the KAPA Library Quantification kit. Every immunoSEQ 96-well plate was sequenced on a separate single-read 150-cycle Illumina NextSeq 550 flow cell. Concerning the study's data processing: Because only junctional sequences without quality scores were contained in the immunoSEQ output, filtering matching that applied to full-length reads could not be performed. Sequences were annotated with PyIR, a Python wrapper for IgBLAST v1.9, and V/J genes and CDR3 were assigned using IMGT germline references. Reads with weak V/J assignments (E-value above 1e-6), missing CDR3, stop codons, out-of-frame junctions, or ambiguous translated residues were removed. V3J clonotypes were defined as sequences sharing an identical inferred V gene, J gene, and CDR3 amino acid sequence. Percentage overlap between repertoires was calculated by dividing the number of shared unique clonotypes by the size of the smaller repertoire. RTK rarefaction, the Chao1 estimator, and Recon v2.1 estimates of unobserved clonotypes were used to assess repertoire richness. Generation probabilities for all TCRbeta clonotypes obtained by the gDNA method from a few donors were computed using OLGA. TCRdb carries this immuneACCESS record with in-frame sequences only. Its versions omit some clonotypes, under half of them owing to an unresolved V gene in the studies checked, with the rest unexplained. The DNA was the basis for D and trimming; V, J and clone size are from that table. Recorded for this sample are about 2.3 million clones; roughly 93% of them occurred a single time. The top ten clonotypes cover 0.35% to 0.45% of the sample.

Input material: naive CD4+ T cells from PBMCs. Read against the paper, the sample's cell subset or site label means: CD45RA+ positively selected. The receptor comes from a man younger than 35 in good health. Some clones in this sample may be carry-over from other donors' samples.

The DNA sequence reads TGTGCCAGCAGCCCAGGGTGGGCGGCTGAAGCTTTCTTT. Translated, this is CASSPGWAAEAFF. The chain employs TRBV27 and TRBJ1-1; the D segment could be TRBD1, given 5 matching bases. Based on the germline V gene (reference sequence), the CDR1 and CDR2 sequences are MNHEY and SMNVEV. A distance of 14 bases separates the germline ends of V and J, which lose 6 bases and 6 bases respectively. From cysteine to phenylalanine, the CDR3 is 13 amino acids long. Just CDR3 DNA is preserved here, 39 bases in frame from base 1.